The present T cell receptor beta chain was sequenced within a study of neurological immune-mediated disorders. Synthesis of cDNA was carried out by template-switch 5'RACE. The reaction used 10-nucleotide random UMIs. Each CDR3 protein is one row after TCRdb ran MiXCR on the 5' RACE reads. The sample holds 20,000 to 25,000 distinct CDR3 sequences, over 6.5% seen once. This clonotype was picked up many times. The CDR3 has 15 residues. Germline CDR1 reads DFQATT; CDR2 reads SNEGSKA (reference sequence). The chain is built from TRBV20-1 and TRBJ2-7, with 10 bases aligning to TRBD2. Sequenced material: PBMCs. The sequence derives from a woman between 35 and 50 years old in good health. Here the CDR3 DNA reads TGCAGCGCCGAAGAGCGGGAGGGGGTCTCCTACGAGCAGTACTTC. Translated: CSAEEREGVSYEQYF.